The rows below give T cell receptor beta chains drawn from one sample of a study of follicular helper T cells after annual influenza vaccination. TCRdb keeps only in-frame clones here, not all; method: immunoSEQ multiplex PCR. The sample contains some 15,000 clones, approximately 84% of which appear only once. The source material was CXCR5+ CD38- circulating T follicular helper cells from blood, sampled 7 days after influenza vaccination. The source of these receptors is an adult who received the influenza vaccine. Both conserved end residues are part of each CDR3. A D gene is named only where the DNA matches it firmly. Not every row has a clone size; where given, it reads once, few, many or a size class.

>TRBJ2-1|once|.|TRBV5-1|12
TGCGCCAGCAGCTGGGGCTCTGGGGAGCAGTTCTTC
CASSWGSGEQFF
>TRBJ2-1|.|TRBD1|TRBV6-5|13
TGTGCCAGCAGTCGCGGACAGGCGGATGAGCAGTTCTTC
CASSRGQADEQFF
>TRBJ2-2|few|.|TRBV7-6|15
TGTGCCAGCAGTCCACATTCAGAGAACACCGGGGAGCTGTTTTTT
CASSPHSENTGELFF
>TRBJ2-1|.|.|TRBV29-1|10
TGCAGTAGTTACTACAATGAGCAGTTCTTC
CSSYYNEQFF
>TRBJ2-2|.|.|TRBV9|15
TGTGCCAGCAGCGTGGACATAGCGAACACCGGGGAGCTGTTTTTT
CASSVDIANTGELFF
>TRBJ1-1|.|.|TRBV10-3|13
TGTGCCATCAGTGACATAAGAGACACTGAAGCTTTCTTT
CAISDIRDTEAFF
>TRBJ1-3|.|.|TRBV9|17
TGTGCCAGCAGCCCGGGGGGTTCCCGAGGCTCTGGAAACACCATATATTTT
CASSPGGSRGSGNTIYF
>TRBJ1-2|.|TRBD1|TRBV5-1|14
TGCGCCAGCAGCCCGGACAGGGGACACTATGGCTACACCTTC
CASSPDRGHYGYTF
>TRBJ1-5|.|.|TRBV19|13
TGTGCCAGTAGGCCCAGGGGTAATCAGCCCCAGCATTTT
CASRPRGNQPQHF
>TRBJ2-7|.|TRBD1|TRBV7-9|14
TGTGCCAGCTCCGGGACAGGGAATTCCTACGAGCAGTACTTC
CASSGTGNSYEQYF
>TRBJ2-5|.|.|TRBV7-9|14
TGTGCCAGCAGCTTACCGTGGGGGCCGGAGACCCAGTACTTC
CASSLPWGPETQYF
>TRBJ1-2|.|.|TRBV4-2|14
TGTGCCAGCAGCCAAGTCGGAGGGGAGTATGGCTACACCTTC
CASSQVGGEYGYTF
>TRBJ2-5|.|.|TRBV5-1|9
TGCGCCAGCATAGAAACCCAGTACTTC
CASIETQYF
>TRBJ1-1|.|.|TRBV6-1|15
TGTGCCAGCAGCGGGGGGAGGCGCTCTTGGACTGAAGCTTTCTTT
CASSGGRRSWTEAFF
>TRBJ2-5|.|TRBD2|TRBV7-9|15
TGTGCCAGCAGCTATAGCGGGACCCGACAAGAGACCCAGTACTTC
CASSYSGTRQETQYF
>TRBJ2-7|.|.|TRBV6-1|14
TGTGCCAGCAAGTTCAATGAGGCCTACAACGAGCAGTACTTC
CASKFNEAYNEQYF